Shown below are 9 T cell receptor beta chains from a single sample sequenced in a study of blood T cell repertoires in COVID-19. This table comes from immunoSEQ multiplex PCR, and its TCRdb copy is limited to in-frame clones, with some not included. The sample yields about 220,000 clones, approximately 80% seen once. The sequencing sample was made of peripheral blood. The receptors come from a human donor in a cohort sampled during active COVID-19.

This clone was detected a few times. The chain links TRBV19 to TRBJ1-6; 8 bases are a match to TRBD1. Germline loops: CDR1 LNHDA, CDR2 SQIVND (reference sequence). Trimming took 3 bases from V and 14 from J; bases not matched to a gene: 12. This CDR3 has 15 amino acids. The CDR3 loop is CASSISQGAVGALHF. DNA for the CDR3: TGTGCCAGTAGTATTAGTCAGGGGGCGGTTGGAGCCCTCCACTTT. The full variable domain, its missing parts supplied by reference TRBV19 and TRBJ1-6, is DGGITQSPKYLFRKEGQNVTLSCEQNLNHDAMYWYRQDPGQGLRLIYYSQIVNDFQKGDIAEGYSVSREKKESFPLTVTSAQKNPTAFYLCASSISQGAVGALHFGNGTRLTVT.

This clone was detected once. This chain connects TRBV6-5 to TRBJ1-1; the match to TRBD1 covers 7 bases. The J segment lost 5 bases and the V segment lost 7 bases, leaving 13 bases of the junction unmatched. CDR3 length: 15 amino acids. Germline CDR1 reads MNHEY; CDR2 reads SVGAGI. The CDR3 is CASNPFTGVRTEAFF. The CDR3 bases are TGTGCCAGCAACCCCTTCACAGGGGTAAGGACTGAAGCTTTCTTT.

The chain has TRBV6-4 and TRBJ1-2, with D possibly being TRBD1 (6 bases). The germline gives CDR1 MRHNA, CDR2 SNTAGT. The CDR3 has 15 residues. Trimming pared 2 bases from V and 7 bases from J, leaving 17 bases between. The CDR3 DNA is TGTGCCAGCAGTGACGGTCAGGGGTTAGGAGCTGGCTACACCTTC. Its protein product is CASSDGQGLGAGYTF.

With regard to this clone: This specimen includes other DNA sequences encoding the same CDR3. The chain uses TRBV6-5 and TRBJ1-2; D is perhaps TRBD1 (6 bases). The CDR3 has 12 amino acids. Germline loops: CDR1 MNHEY, CDR2 SVGAGI. With 8 bases removed from V and 2 bases from J, the gap between germline ends came to 9 bases. The CDR3 DNA reads TGTGCCAGCGGTCAGGGGAACTATGGCTACACCTTC. Translation gives CASGQGNYGYTF.

In this sample, this clone turned up many times. The rearrangement uses TRBV18 and TRBJ2-5; maybe TRBD2 (6 bases). This CDR3 is 16 amino acids long. The V end lost 0 bases, the J end lost 1 base, and 12 bases lay between the germline ends. Germline CDR1 is KGHSH and CDR2 is LQKENI. The CDR3 coding sequence is TGTGCCAGCTCACCACCTAGCGGACTAATCCAAGAGACCCAGTACTTC. This translates into CASSPPSGLIQETQYF.

The count of this clone is one. The CDR3 region has the DNA TGTGCCAGCAGCTTCATTACTACCCACGCAGGGGGAGAGACCCAGTACTTC. Protein: CASSFITTHAGGETQYF. This chain links TRBV7-8 with TRBJ2-5; 7 bases match TRBD1. This CDR3 spans 17 amino acids. After removal of 3 bases from V and 4 bases from J, the junction contained 14 bases not matched to a gene. The V gene's germline CDR1 is SGHVS and CDR2 FQNEAQ. The full variable domain, rest sourced from reference TRBV7-8 and TRBJ2-5, is GAGVSQSPRYKVAKRGQDVALRCDPISGHVSLFWYQQALGQGPEFLTYFQNEAQLDKSGLPSDRFFAERPEGSVSTLKIQRTQQEDSAVYLCASSFITTHAGGETQYFGPGTRLLVL.

This chain connects TRBV10-3 to TRBJ2-5; TRBD1 agrees at 9 bases. Germline CDR1 and CDR2: ENHRY and SYGVKD. V lost 0 bases and J lost 5; bases outside the gene matches: 10. The CDR3 loop spans 17 amino acids. CDR3 sequence reads: CAISESTGQGPGETQYF. The CDR3 nucleotides read TGTGCCATCAGTGAGTCGACCGGACAGGGGCCGGGGGAGACCCAGTACTTC.

The J gene is TRBJ1-3, the V gene TRBV7-2, with D possibly matching TRBD1 (6 bases). The CDR3 has 16 amino acids. The germline V gene has CDR1 SGHTA and CDR2 FQGNSA. Trimming stripped 5 bases from V and 1 base from J, with 15 bases between. Here the CDR3 reads CASSPMTGVSGNTIYF. As DNA, the CDR3 is TGTGCCAGCAGCCCTATGACAGGCGTGTCTGGAAACACCATATATTTT.

CDR3 sequence: CATSGTIRDGGELFF. Written as DNA, the CDR3 is TGTGCCACCTCAGGTACCATTCGGGATGGCGGGGAGCTGTTTTTT. The chain is built from TRBV11-3 and TRBJ2-2, with D maybe TRBD2 (5 bases). V lost 10 bases, J lost 7 bases, and 22 bases lay in between. This CDR3 has 15 amino acids. Germline-derived CDR1 and CDR2 are SGHNT and YENEEA. Full variable domain (rest looked up from reference TRBV11-3 and TRBJ2-2): EAGVVQSPRYKIIEKKQPVAFWCNPISGHNTLYWYLQNLGQGPELLIRYENEEAVDDSQLPKDRFSAERLKGVDSTLKIQPAELGDSAVYLCATSGTIRDGGELFFGEGSRLTVL.